A single sample gave rise to the 5 T cell receptor beta chains below, sequenced in a study of blood T cell repertoires in COVID-19. The table came from immunoSEQ multiplex PCR; TCRdb's copy has only in-frame clones and leaves some out. This table holds roughly 150,000 clones, more than 75% found once. Sequencing used peripheral blood. The receptors were gathered from a woman between 65 and 79 years old with COVID-19, enrolled during active disease.

The V call is TRBV29-1, the J call TRBJ1-1; D is uncertain. V was clipped by 4 bases and J by 8 bases, with 11 bases between them. Germline V gene sequence: CDR1 SQVTM, CDR2 ANQGSEA. The CDR3 extends over 11 amino acids. This chain's CDR3 is CSVVLMREAFF. For the CDR3, the DNA is TGCAGCGTTGTATTAATGCGGGAAGCTTTCTTT.

The V gene is TRBV11-2, the J gene TRBJ2-2, with 11 bases aligning to TRBD2. Germline lookup yields CDR1 SGHAT and CDR2 FQNNGV. Unmatched junction bases numbered 7, after V lost 1 base and J lost 3 bases. The CDR3 covers 18 residues. The CDR3 here is CASSLVSGGARDTGELFF. The CDR3 DNA reads as TGTGCCAGCAGCTTAGTTAGCGGGGGGGCTCGGGACACCGGGGAGCTGTTTTTT.

V usage is TRBV5-1 and J usage is TRBJ2-3, with 12 nucleotides matching TRBD2. The CDR3 runs 18 residues. V was clipped by 2 bases and J by 2 bases; unmatched bases: 9. Germline CDR1 SGHRS, CDR2 YFSETQ. CDR3 region: CASSLGLAGTIFTDTQYF. DNA of the CDR3: TGCGCCAGCAGCTTAGGACTAGCGGGGACGATCTTCACAGATACGCAGTATTTT.

The CDR3 bases are TGTGCCAGCAGTTTAGGAGTCTCAACTAATGAAAAACTGTTTTTT. This sequence encodes CASSLGVSTNEKLFF. The chain has TRBV27 and TRBJ1-4; no firm D call. Looked up from germline, CDR1 is MNHEY and CDR2 is SMNVEV (reference sequence). Trimming stripped 2 bases from V and 0 bases from J, with 7 bases between. CDR3 length: 15 amino acids.

This clone showed up just a few times. Additional DNA sequences in this sample encode the identical CDR3. J is TRBJ1-1 and V is TRBV5-1; TRBD1 might be the D (5 bases). V lost 0 bases to trimming and J lost 5 bases, with 8 bases between them. This CDR3 comprises 13 residues. Germline V lookup: CDR1 SGHRS, CDR2 YFSETQ. This chain's CDR3 is CASSLGGGTEAFF. DNA of the CDR3: TGCGCCAGCAGCTTGGGCGGGGGGACTGAAGCTTTCTTT.